This is a list of T cell receptor beta chains from one sample in a study of cytomegalovirus exposure and HLA in healthy donors. The data were produced by immunoSEQ multiplex PCR, yet TCRdb's version contains in-frame clones alone and is incomplete. The sample contains 150,000 to 200,000 clones, almost 85% of which appear only once. Material for sequencing was PBMCs. The receptors derive from a boy younger than 18 in good health and CMV-seronegative. The CDR3 runs from the conserved cysteine through the conserved F or W. The order of the fields is D gene, clone size, J gene, V gene, CDR3 protein, CDR3 DNA. A D gene is named only where the DNA matches it firmly. Not every row has a clone size; where given, it reads once, few, many or a size class.

TRBD1 | once | TRBJ1-6 | TRBV2 | CASSPGGFYNSPLHF | TGTGCCAGCAGTCCAGGGGGTTTCTATAATTCACCCCTCCACTTT
. | . | TRBJ1-5 | TRBV14 | CASSHKYRGNQPQHF | TGTGCCAGCAGCCACAAATACAGAGGCAATCAGCCCCAGCATTTT
TRBD1 | . | TRBJ2-5 | TRBV28 | CASPTGGQETQYF | TGTGCCAGCCCGACAGGGGGCCAAGAGACCCAGTACTTC
. | . | TRBJ2-7 | TRBV19 | CATMEGGREYF | TGTGCCACCATGGAGGGAGGCCGCGAGTACTTC
TRBD1 | . | TRBJ2-4 | TRBV15 | CATSREDFAGGSIQYF | TGTGCCACCAGCAGAGAGGACTTTGCAGGGGGTAGCATTCAGTACTTC
. | . | TRBJ2-3 | TRBV15 | CATSEGAFTDTQYF | TGTGCCACCAGCGAGGGTGCCTTCACAGATACGCAGTATTTT
TRBD2 | few | TRBJ2-5 | TRBV9 | CASSPEEVAGTETQYF | TGTGCCAGCAGCCCAGAGGAGGTAGCGGGGACTGAGACCCAGTACTTC
TRBD1 | . | TRBJ2-4 | TRBV19 | CASSVGQGNIQYF | TGTGCCAGTAGTGTCGGACAGGGAAACATTCAGTACTTC
. | . | TRBJ2-2 | TRBV2 | CASSGTALVTGELFF | TGTGCCAGCAGTGGGACAGCGTTAGTTACCGGGGAGCTGTTTTTT
. | . | TRBJ1-1 | TRBV6-5 | CASSYSIGAGTEAFF | TGTGCCAGCAGTTACTCCATAGGGGCTGGCACTGAAGCTTTCTTT
TRBD2 | few | TRBJ2-5 | TRBV14 | CASSQDAELAGLGTQYF | TGTGCCAGCAGCCAAGATGCGGAACTAGCGGGATTGGGGACCCAGTACTTC
TRBD1 | . | TRBJ1-5 | TRBV30 | CAWTSGQGVTQPQHF | TGTGCCTGGACAAGTGGGCAGGGGGTGACTCAGCCCCAGCATTTT
. | . | TRBJ2-7 | TRBV18 | CASSSLNRAYEQYF | TGTGCCAGCTCATCCCTTAACAGGGCCTACGAGCAGTACTTC
. | . | TRBJ2-1 | TRBV28 | CASSSGLLYNEQFF | TGTGCCAGCAGCTCCGGACTCCTCTACAATGAGCAGTTCTTC
. | . | TRBJ2-7 | TRBV4-1 | CASSQLRDGGYEQYF | TGCGCCAGCAGCCAGCTACGGGACGGGGGCTACGAGCAGTACTTC
. | . | TRBJ1-1 | TRBV10-2 | CASSPTGRTEAFF | TGCGCCAGCAGTCCCACAGGGCGGACTGAAGCTTTCTTT
. | few | TRBJ1-3 | TRBV7-9 | CASRGGARDTIYF | TGTGCCAGCAGGGGTGGGGCTCGGGACACCATATATTTT
. | . | TRBJ1-4 | TRBV23-1 | CASSQGFLTGTTNEKLFF | TGCGCCAGCAGTCAGGGGTTTTTAACGGGAACAACTAATGAAAAACTGTTTTTT
TRBD1 | . | TRBJ2-7 | TRBV5-1 | CASSLTSWTGGYEQYF | TGCGCCAGCAGCTTGACCTCCTGGACAGGGGGCTACGAGCAGTACTTC
. | . | TRBJ1-3 | TRBV2 | CASSTRGGSRNTIYF | TGTGCCAGCAGTACCCGGGGAGGATCCCGAAACACCATATATTTT
. | . | TRBJ2-2 | TRBV13 | CASSLAGNVGELFF | TGTGCCAGCAGCTTAGCGGGGAATGTCGGGGAGCTGTTTTTT
. | . | TRBJ2-3 | TRBV30 | CAWTGLETDTQYF | TGTGCCTGGACAGGTTTAGAGACAGATACGCAGTATTTT
. | . | TRBJ2-3 | TRBV30 | CAWSVRPWRGTDTQYF | TGTGCCTGGAGTGTTCGGCCGTGGCGGGGCACAGATACGCAGTATTTT
. | . | TRBJ2-7 | TRBV30 | CAWSPQGFTYEQYF | TGTGCCTGGAGTCCCCAGGGTTTTACCTACGAGCAGTACTTC
TRBD1 | . | TRBJ2-7 | TRBV5-1 | CASSPRGTGTPSNF | TGCGCCAGCAGCCCAAGAGGGACAGGGACACCCTCGAACTTC
. | . | TRBJ1-1 | TRBV5-1 | CASSLMSGDTEAFF | TGCGCCAGCAGCTTGATGTCCGGAGACACTGAAGCTTTCTTT
TRBD1 | . | TRBJ2-5 | TRBV5-4 | CASSFQTGGETQYF | TGTGCCAGCAGCTTCCAGACAGGGGGAGAGACCCAGTACTTC
TRBD1 | . | TRBJ2-5 | TRBV7-9 | CASRPGDRGKETQYF | TGTGCCAGCAGACCAGGGGACAGGGGGAAAGAGACCCAGTACTTC
TRBD1 | few | TRBJ2-3 | TRBV5-1 | CASGSTGATDTQYF | TGCGCCAGCGGCTCAACAGGGGCCACAGATACGCAGTATTTT
. | . | TRBJ2-1 | TRBV27 | CASRGPGYPGDHNSYNEQFF | TGTGCCAGCCGCGGACCTGGTTATCCGGGGGACCACAACTCCTACAATGAGCAGTTCTTC
. | . | TRBJ2-2 | TRBV9 | CASSVYPVLTGELFF | TGTGCCAGCAGCGTATACCCGGTACTCACCGGGGAGCTGTTTTTT
. | . | TRBJ1-2 | TRBV5-6 | CASSLDKNYGYTF | TGTGCCAGCAGCTTGGACAAGAACTATGGCTACACCTTC
TRBD2 | . | TRBJ2-3 | TRBV2 | CASSEPAGGDTQYF | TGTGCCAGCAGTGAACCCGCGGGAGGAGATACGCAGTATTTT
. | few | TRBJ1-5 | TRBV2 | CASSGNRDNQPQHF | TGTGCCAGCAGCGGTAACAGGGACAATCAGCCCCAGCATTTT
. | . | TRBJ1-1 | TRBV19 | CASSIVSGTEAFF | TGTGCCAGTAGTATAGTATCGGGGACTGAAGCTTTCTTT
. | once | TRBJ1-1 | TRBV7-9 | CASSLRTVEAFF | TGTGCCAGCAGCCTCCGGACAGTAGAAGCTTTCTTT
TRBD1 | . | TRBJ1-5 | TRBV19 | CASSTSTGRHQPQHF | TGTGCCAGTAGTACCTCGACAGGGAGACATCAGCCCCAGCATTTT
. | . | TRBJ1-1 | TRBV5-6 | CASSLGGTPNTEAFF | TGTGCCAGCAGCTTGGGGGGGACACCGAACACTGAAGCTTTCTTT
TRBD2 | . | TRBJ2-7 | TRBV29-1 | CSVGSGTSYEQYF | TGCAGCGTTGGAAGCGGGACCTCCTACGAGCAGTACTTC
TRBD1 | . | TRBJ1-4 | TRBV27 | CASSHRGRANEKLFF | TGTGCCAGCAGTCACAGGGGGCGAGCTAATGAAAAACTGTTTTTT
. | . | TRBJ2-3 | TRBV7-3 | CASRDPGGTDTQYF | TGTGCCAGCAGGGACCCCGGGGGCACAGATACGCAGTATTTT
. | . | TRBJ1-2 | TRBV20-1 | CSAQGNYGYTF | TGCAGTGCGCAGGGAAACTATGGCTACACCTTC
. | . | TRBJ1-5 | TRBV6-1 | CASSGIAANQPQHF | TGTGCCAGCTCAGGGATAGCCGCAAATCAGCCCCAGCATTTT
. | . | TRBJ1-6 | TRBV5-6 | CASSLEPGTSYNSPLHF | TGTGCCAGCAGCTTGGAACCGGGAACCTCCTATAATTCACCCCTCCACTTT
. | . | TRBJ1-2 | TRBV5-1 | CASSRVRGGVIGYGYTF | TGCGCCAGCAGCCGCGTTCGCGGGGGCGTAATCGGATATGGCTACACCTTC
TRBD2 | . | TRBJ2-1 | TRBV5-1 | CASSSRSGRPHEQFF | TGCGCCAGCAGTTCGCGGAGCGGGAGACCCCATGAGCAGTTCTTC
TRBD1 | . | TRBJ1-2 | TRBV29-1 | CSVPDRVGYGYPF | TGCAGCGTCCCGGACAGGGTGGGCTATGGCTACCCCTTC
TRBD1 | . | TRBJ2-7 | TRBV7-6 | CASSLAGQVFSYEQYF | TGTGCCAGCAGCTTAGCGGGACAGGTTTTCTCCTACGAGCAGTACTTC
TRBD2 | . | TRBJ2-1 | TRBV10-3 | CAISTVAGGLYNEQFF | TGTGCCATCAGTACCGTAGCGGGAGGGCTGTACAATGAGCAGTTCTTC
TRBD1 | . | TRBJ1-2 | TRBV2 | CAGSPDRGLGYTF | TGTGCCGGCTCCCCCGACAGGGGACTCGGCTACACCTTC
TRBD1 | . | TRBJ1-1 | TRBV6-1 | CASRIDRGTEAFF | TGTGCCAGCAGAATCGACAGGGGCACTGAAGCTTTCTTT
. | . | TRBJ2-2 | TRBV30 | CAWSIRTLSTGELFF | TGTGCCTGGAGCATAAGGACTTTAAGCACCGGGGAGCTGTTTTTT
. | . | TRBJ2-6 | TRBV5-6 | CASSLDGLGANVLTF | TGTGCCAGCAGCTTGGATGGCCTTGGGGCCAACGTCCTGACTTTC
TRBD1 | . | TRBJ2-7 | TRBV4-1 | CASSLRQGTYEQYF | TGCGCCAGCAGCCTCCGACAGGGAACCTACGAGCAGTACTTC
. | . | TRBJ2-1 | TRBV13 | CASSLDGGDLYNEQFF | TGTGCCAGCAGCTTAGACGGGGGAGATTTATACAATGAGCAGTTCTTC
. | once | TRBJ2-7 | TRBV28 | CASSFRGSYEQYF | TGTGCCAGCAGTTTCCGGGGGTCCTACGAGCAGTACTTC
TRBD2 | once | TRBJ2-1 | TRBV2 | CASSLAGSYNEQFF | TGTGCCAGCAGTCTAGCGGGCTCCTACAATGAGCAGTTCTTC
. | few | TRBJ1-2 | TRBV30 | CAGTGSRYGYTF | TGTGCCGGAACAGGGTCCCGCTATGGCTACACCTTC
. | . | TRBJ1-6 | TRBV27 | CASSATGSGNSPLHF | TGTGCCAGCAGTGCAACCGGGTCGGGGAATTCACCCCTCCACTTT
. | . | TRBJ1-1 | TRBV28 | CASSLGGITEAFF | TGTGCCAGCAGTTTAGGGGGGATCACTGAAGCTTTCTTT